This T cell receptor (beta chain) was captured by sequencing in a study of neurological immune-mediated disorders. Overall study results and limits: A possible signature was seen in one related-CDR3 cluster, into which phylogenetic grouping placed the repertoires of 18 of 34 multiple sclerosis patients. Across subjects, expanded clones had no CDR3 amino acid sequences in common, pointing to private repertoires in all groups.

Template-switch 5'RACE cDNA synthesis added a 10-nucleotide unique molecular identifier. A single run covered 15-18 subjects with over 200 million TCR-beta sequences. Each CDR3 protein is one row after TCRdb ran MiXCR on the 5' RACE reads. Of fewer than 80,000 distinct CDR3 sequences listed, more than 4% are singletons. From germline, CDR1 is SGDLS and CDR2 YYNGEE. The CDR3 covers 15 residues. V was shortened by 4 bases and J by 0 bases, with 8 bases between the two germline ends. This clonotype was counted ten times or more. Its antigen remains unidentified. J is TRBJ1-6 and V is TRBV9; D remains ambiguous. The receptor's source is a woman between 50 and 59 years old with multiple sclerosis. Sequenced material: PBMCs. CDR3 sequence reads: CASSTYSSYNSPLHF. CDR3 bases: TGTGCCAGCAGCACATACAGCTCCTATAATTCACCCCTCCACTTT.